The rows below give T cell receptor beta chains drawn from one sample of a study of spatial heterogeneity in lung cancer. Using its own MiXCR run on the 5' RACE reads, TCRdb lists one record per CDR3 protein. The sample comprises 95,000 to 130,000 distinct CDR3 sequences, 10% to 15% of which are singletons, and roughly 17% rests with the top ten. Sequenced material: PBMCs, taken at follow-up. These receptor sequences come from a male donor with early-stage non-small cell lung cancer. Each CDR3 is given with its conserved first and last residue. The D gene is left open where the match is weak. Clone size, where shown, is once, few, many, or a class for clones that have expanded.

CDR3 protein: CSVDGLAGASSYNEQFF
CDR3 DNA: TGCAGTGTTGATGGACTAGCGGGGGCTAGCTCCTACAATGAGCAGTTCTTC
D gene: TRBD2
J gene: TRBJ2-1
clone size: many
V gene: TRBV20-1

CDR3 protein: CASSEIYLGNSNTGELFF
CDR3 DNA: TGTGCCAGCAGTGAGATTTATTTGGGGAATTCGAACACCGGGGAGCTGTTTTTT
D gene: NA
J gene: TRBJ2-2
clone size: NA
V gene: TRBV2

CDR3 protein: CASSSGQGEQFF
CDR3 DNA: TGCGCCAGCAGCTCAGGACAGGGAGAGCAGTTCTTC
D gene: TRBD1
J gene: TRBJ2-1
clone size: NA
V gene: TRBV5-1

CDR3 protein: CSAPPASTVREAEAFF
CDR3 DNA: TGCAGTGCTCCTCCGGCGTCGACAGTTAGAGAGGCTGAAGCTTTCTTT
D gene: NA
J gene: TRBJ1-1
clone size: many
V gene: TRBV20-1

CDR3 protein: CASSLGLAGETYEQYF
CDR3 DNA: TGTGCCAGCAGCCTCGGACTAGCGGGGGAAACCTACGAGCAGTACTTC
D gene: TRBD2
J gene: TRBJ2-7
clone size: many
V gene: TRBV14

CDR3 protein: CASSVSRGYEQYF
CDR3 DNA: TGTGCCAGCAGTGTATCTAGGGGATACGAGCAGTACTTC
D gene: NA
J gene: TRBJ2-7
clone size: NA
V gene: TRBV27

CDR3 protein: CASSLEPGAGADTQYF
CDR3 DNA: TGCGCCAGCAGCTTGGAGCCGGGGGCCGGCGCAGATACGCAGTATTTT
D gene: NA
J gene: TRBJ2-3
clone size: NA
V gene: TRBV5-1

CDR3 protein: CASSVGPSYNEQFF
CDR3 DNA: TGTGCCAGCAGCGTGGGACCGTCCTACAATGAGCAGTTCTTC
D gene: NA
J gene: TRBJ2-1
clone size: few
V gene: TRBV7-3

CDR3 protein: CASSYPRGQGGHEAFF
CDR3 DNA: TGTGCCAGCAGTTACCCCCGGGGACAGGGGGGTCATGAAGCTTTCTTT
D gene: TRBD1
J gene: TRBJ1-1
clone size: NA
V gene: TRBV6-5

CDR3 protein: CASSPLRGGPNEQFF
CDR3 DNA: TGTGCCAGCTCACCGCTCCGGGGGGGCCCCAATGAGCAGTTCTTC
D gene: TRBD2
J gene: TRBJ2-1
clone size: few
V gene: TRBV18

CDR3 protein: CASSEAVGAQYF
CDR3 DNA: TGTGCCAGCAGTGAAGCCGTGGGGGCCCAGTACTTC
D gene: NA
J gene: TRBJ2-5
clone size: few
V gene: TRBV2

CDR3 protein: CASSQLIDYNEQFF
CDR3 DNA: TGTGCCAGCAGCCAGTTAATAGACTACAATGAGCAGTTCTTC
D gene: NA
J gene: TRBJ2-1
clone size: NA
V gene: TRBV5-5

CDR3 protein: CASSWTGGAGETQYF
CDR3 DNA: TGTGCCAGCAGCTGGACTGGCGGGGCCGGGGAGACCCAGTACTTC
D gene: NA
J gene: TRBJ2-5
clone size: NA
V gene: TRBV7-2

CDR3 protein: CASSEDSYSPLHF
CDR3 DNA: TGTGCCAGCAGTGAGGACAGTTACTCACCCCTCCACTTT
D gene: NA
J gene: TRBJ1-6
clone size: NA
V gene: TRBV2

CDR3 protein: CAWRIAGGKDTQYF
CDR3 DNA: TGTGCCTGGCGAATAGCGGGGGGCAAAGATACGCAGTATTTT
D gene: TRBD2
J gene: TRBJ2-3
clone size: NA
V gene: TRBV30

CDR3 protein: CASSLRGYTNYGYTF
CDR3 DNA: TGTGCCAGCAGTTTACGGGGGTATACTAACTATGGCTACACCTTC
D gene: NA
J gene: TRBJ1-2
clone size: NA
V gene: TRBV28

CDR3 protein: CATSRSTAKGDQPQHF
CDR3 DNA: TGTGCCACCAGCAGATCGACGGCGAAGGGGGATCAGCCCCAGCATTTT
D gene: NA
J gene: TRBJ1-5
clone size: many
V gene: TRBV15

CDR3 protein: CASSLDRRRAFF
CDR3 DNA: TGCGCCAGCAGCTTGGACAGGCGGAGAGCTTTCTTT
D gene: NA
J gene: TRBJ1-1
clone size: NA
V gene: TRBV5-1

CDR3 protein: CASTPSSNQPQHF
CDR3 DNA: TGTGCCAGCACACCCAGTAGCAATCAGCCCCAGCATTTT
D gene: NA
J gene: TRBJ1-5
clone size: NA
V gene: TRBV28

CDR3 protein: CASTSMRTQYF
CDR3 DNA: TGTGCCAGCACTTCCATGAGGACCCAGTACTTC
D gene: NA
J gene: TRBJ2-5
clone size: NA
V gene: TRBV6-2/TRBV6-3

CDR3 protein: CSVKEGGTEAFF
CDR3 DNA: TGCAGCGTTAAAGAGGGGGGCACTGAAGCTTTCTTT
D gene: NA
J gene: TRBJ1-1
clone size: NA
V gene: TRBV29-1

CDR3 protein: CASGFGTGVEDNQPQHF
CDR3 DNA: TGTGCCAGCGGTTTCGGGACAGGCGTTGAGGACAATCAGCCCCAGCATTTT
D gene: TRBD1
J gene: TRBJ1-5
clone size: NA
V gene: TRBV28

CDR3 protein: CASSQDGGGAGYGYTF
CDR3 DNA: TGTGCCAGCAGCCAAGACGGCGGGGGCGCTGGCTATGGCTACACCTTC
D gene: NA
J gene: TRBJ1-2
clone size: NA
V gene: TRBV3-1

CDR3 protein: CASSESRQGGSPLHF
CDR3 DNA: TGTGCCAGCAGTGAATCGAGACAGGGTGGCTCACCCCTCCACTTT
D gene: TRBD1
J gene: TRBJ1-6
clone size: few
V gene: TRBV6-1